The clone carrying this T cell receptor beta chain was seen many times. As yet, its antigen is unknown. Trimming left V 6 bases short and J 3 bases short, with 11 bases between. Germline V gives CDR1 SEHNR, CDR2 FQNEAQ (reference sequence). The CDR3 sequence is 13 residues long. The data belong to a study of CD8 T cells in ankylosing spondylitis. Study-wide results and caveats: The study looked at matched synovial fluid samples from ankylosing spondylitis patients. Disease-linked clones were reported to be significantly enriched there. In ankylosing spondylitis blood, a motif of about eight highly homologous TCR beta variants appeared characteristic. Earlier studies detected some motif variants in reactive arthritis synovial fluid and blood.

TCR beta libraries were made by quantitative 5'-RACE with molecular barcodes. TCRdb independently ran MiXCR on the 5' RACE reads; one entry per CDR3 protein. The repertoire includes about 360,000 distinct CDR3 sequences, approximately 20% of them detected once, and under 15% sits in the top ten. This chain connects TRBV7-9 to TRBJ2-5, with D perhaps assigned TRBD1 or TRBD2 (6 bases each). Sequencing used blood, either unsorted or a sorted T cell fraction (not recorded which). The clonotype originates from a male donor with ankylosing spondylitis or in good health (not recorded which). For the CDR3, the DNA is TGTGCCAGCAGTTTAAGGGGGGAAGAGACCCAGTACTTC. This codes for CASSLRGEETQYF.